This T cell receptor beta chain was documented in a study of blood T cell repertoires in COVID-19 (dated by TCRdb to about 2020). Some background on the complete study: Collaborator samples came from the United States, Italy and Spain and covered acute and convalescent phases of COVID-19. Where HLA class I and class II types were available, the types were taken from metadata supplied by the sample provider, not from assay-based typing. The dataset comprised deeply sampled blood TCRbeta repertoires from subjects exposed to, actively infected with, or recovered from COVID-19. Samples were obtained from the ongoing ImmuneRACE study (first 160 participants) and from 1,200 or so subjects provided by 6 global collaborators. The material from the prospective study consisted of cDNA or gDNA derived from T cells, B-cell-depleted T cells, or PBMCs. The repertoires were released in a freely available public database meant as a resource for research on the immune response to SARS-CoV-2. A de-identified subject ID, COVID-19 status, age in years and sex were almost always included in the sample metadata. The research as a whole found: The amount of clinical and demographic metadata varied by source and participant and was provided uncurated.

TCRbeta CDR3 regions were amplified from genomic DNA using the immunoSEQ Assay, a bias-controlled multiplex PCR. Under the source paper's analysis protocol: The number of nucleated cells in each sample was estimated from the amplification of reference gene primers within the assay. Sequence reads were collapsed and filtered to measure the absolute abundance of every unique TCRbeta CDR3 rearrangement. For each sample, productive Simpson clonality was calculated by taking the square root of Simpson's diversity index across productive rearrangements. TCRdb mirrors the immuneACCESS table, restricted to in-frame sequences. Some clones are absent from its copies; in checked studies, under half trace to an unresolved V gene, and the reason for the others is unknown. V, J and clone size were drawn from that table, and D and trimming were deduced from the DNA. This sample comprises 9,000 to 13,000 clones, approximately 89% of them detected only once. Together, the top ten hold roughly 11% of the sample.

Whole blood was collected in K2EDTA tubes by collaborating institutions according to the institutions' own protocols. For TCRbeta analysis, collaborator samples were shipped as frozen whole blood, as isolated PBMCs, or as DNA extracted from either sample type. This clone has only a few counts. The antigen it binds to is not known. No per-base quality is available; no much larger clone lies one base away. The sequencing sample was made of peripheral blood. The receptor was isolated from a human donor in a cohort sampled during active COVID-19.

The nucleotides are TGTGCCAGCAGTGGACTAGGACGAGGGGAGCAGTACTTC. Translated, this gives CASSGLGRGEQYF. Recombination joined TRBV2 with TRBJ2-7; tentative D gene TRBD2, with 6 bases matching. The CDR3, cysteine through phenylalanine, is 13 amino acids long. The CDR3 DNA has 39 bases and is translated from base 1. V loses 4 bases of germline sequence and J loses 7 bases, and the interval between the two ends is 14 bases. Based on the germline V gene, the CDR1 and CDR2 sequences are SNHLY and FYNNEI.